The entry that follows covers one T cell receptor beta chain sequence. Its specific antigen is unknown. Base qualities were left out, and no much larger clone turns up one base away. Using the deep immunoSEQ assay, TCR CDR3 regions were amplified from genomic DNA by multiplex PCR. Extracted genomic DNA from each cell subset was distributed evenly across all wells of several immunoSEQ 96-well plates, and each plate was treated as a replicate. For sorted subsets, about 210 ng of genomic DNA, equivalent to some 30,000 T cell genomes, went into each replicate PCR. Purified libraries were quantified with a Qubit 3.0 fluorometer, sized on a Bioanalyzer 2100, and re-quantified with the KAPA Library Quantification kit. A separate single-read 150-cycle Illumina NextSeq 550 flow cell was used to sequence each immunoSEQ 96-well plate. Under the source paper's analysis protocol: Because the immunoSEQ output included only junctional sequences and no quality scores, the filtering could not be the same as the filtering used for full-length reads. Sequences were annotated with PyIR, a Python wrapper for IgBLAST v1.9, using IMGT germline references to assign V/J genes and CDR3. Reads were removed for weak V/J assignments (E-value above 1e-6), missing CDR3, stop codons, out-of-frame junctions, or ambiguous translated residues. V3J clonotypes were defined as sequences sharing an identical inferred V gene, J gene, and CDR3 amino acid sequence. Percentage overlap between repertoires was calculated by dividing the number of shared unique clonotypes by the size of the smaller repertoire. Richness of each repertoire was evaluated using RTK rarefaction, the Chao1 estimator, and Recon v2.1 estimates of unobserved clonotypes. OLGA was used to compute generation probabilities for all TCRbeta clonotypes that the gDNA method yielded from several donors. The source is immuneACCESS, and TCRdb retained only in-frame sequences with V and J called. Part of the clones is not carried over; for the studies checked, unresolved V genes explain less than half of this, and the remainder is unexplained. From that table come the V and J calls and clone size; the DNA was used to work out D and trimming. In all, the sample holds 2.3 million or so clones, and roughly 93% of those were seen once. The ten largest make up about 0.39% of the sample.

The data originate from a study of shared clonotypes between healthy human individuals (TCRdb year 2020). Study-level background: The cohort included a few men and a couple of women between 18 and 49 years of age. For each donor, CD4 naive and CD4 memory were each given three plates, CD8 naive was given two plates, and CD8 memory was given one plate. To estimate repertoire size and how much clonotype sharing occurs between individuals, the study deeply sequenced the blood TCR repertoires of roughly 5 healthy adults. To increase sequencing depth and limit assay-specific biases, TCR repertoire library preparation and sequencing were carried out by different laboratories using diverse techniques. Leukapheresis yielded between about 0.9 and 8.9 billion PBMCs per donor.

The donors were healthy, HIV-negative adults who had no recently reported acute infections or vaccinations. Every donor was a Caucasian adult living in Nashville, Tennessee, USA. CD4+ T cells were enriched by magnetic negative selection; naive cells were then positively selected on CD45RA, and the negative fraction formed the memory subset. Blood was collected by leukapheresis, and PBMCs were isolated by Ficoll-Histopaque density gradient centrifugation and then cryopreserved in liquid nitrogen vapor phase. Analytical flow cytometry was used to check the purity and quantity of each magnetically sorted T cell population. Each sorted fraction had its genomic DNA isolated and then quantified by UV absorbance on a Nanodrop 2000c. Overall results and qualifications from the work: The small number of donors limited the genetic and exposure-history diversity represented. Based on pairwise subsampling, the degree of clonotype sharing among donors was expected to be affected by sequencing depth. Clonotypes shared by all four sorted-subset donors showed higher generation probabilities than non-shared clonotypes. Sampling was restricted to blood, and TCR repertoires in tissue are likely to differ from TCR repertoires in blood. Larger estimated clonotype richness was generally found for naive subsets than for memory subsets. Even with the large sequencing depth, rarefaction of the sorted-subset datasets indicated that sequencing was incomplete. About 5% of naive CD4, 3% to 4% of naive CD8, 2.3% of memory CD4, and 0.4% of memory CD8 clonotypes were shared across four donors.

The sample was naive CD4+ T cells from PBMCs. The sample's cell subset or site label, decoded: CD45RA+ positively selected. The receptor comes from a young man in good health. Some clones in this sample may be carry-over from other donors' samples.

The DNA sequence is TGCGCCAGCAGCCAAGATTACAGGAGCACAGATACGCAGTATTTT. This yields the protein CASSQDYRSTDTQYF. The sequence joins TRBV4-3 to TRBJ2-3; the best D guess is TRBD1, with 5 bases matching. The CDR3 holds 15 amino acids from the cysteine to the phenylalanine. The DNA shown is the 45-base CDR3, in frame from base 1. CDR1 and CDR2 are read off the germline V gene as LGHNA and YSLEER. V lost 0 bases and J lost 0 bases; the stretch between them is 7 bases long.